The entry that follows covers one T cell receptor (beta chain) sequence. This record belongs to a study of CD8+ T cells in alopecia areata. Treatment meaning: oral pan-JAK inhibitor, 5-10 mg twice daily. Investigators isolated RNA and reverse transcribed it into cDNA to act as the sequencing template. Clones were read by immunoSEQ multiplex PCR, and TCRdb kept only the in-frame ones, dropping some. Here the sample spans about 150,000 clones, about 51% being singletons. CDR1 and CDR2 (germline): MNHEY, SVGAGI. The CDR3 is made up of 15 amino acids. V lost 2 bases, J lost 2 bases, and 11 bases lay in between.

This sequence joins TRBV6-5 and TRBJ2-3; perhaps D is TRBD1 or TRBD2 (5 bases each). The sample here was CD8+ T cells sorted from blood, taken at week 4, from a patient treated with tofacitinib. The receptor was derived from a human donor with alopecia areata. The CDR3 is CASSYRDQDTDTQYF. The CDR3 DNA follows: TGTGCCAGCAGTTACCGGGACCAAGACACAGATACGCAGTATTTT.